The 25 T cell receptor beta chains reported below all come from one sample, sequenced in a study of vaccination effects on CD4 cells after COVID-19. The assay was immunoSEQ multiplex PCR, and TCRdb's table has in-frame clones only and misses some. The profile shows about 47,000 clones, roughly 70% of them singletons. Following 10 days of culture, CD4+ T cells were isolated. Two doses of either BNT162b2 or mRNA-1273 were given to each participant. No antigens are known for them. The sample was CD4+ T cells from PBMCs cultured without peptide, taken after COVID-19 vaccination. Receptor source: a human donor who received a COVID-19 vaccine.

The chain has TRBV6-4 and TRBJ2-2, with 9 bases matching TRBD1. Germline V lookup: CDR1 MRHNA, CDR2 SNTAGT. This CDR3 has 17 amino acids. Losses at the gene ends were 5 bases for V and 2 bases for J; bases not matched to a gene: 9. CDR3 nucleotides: TGTGCCAGCAGTCCCGGGACAGGGAACGTAAACACCGGGGAGCTGTTTTTT. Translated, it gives CASSPGTGNVNTGELFF.

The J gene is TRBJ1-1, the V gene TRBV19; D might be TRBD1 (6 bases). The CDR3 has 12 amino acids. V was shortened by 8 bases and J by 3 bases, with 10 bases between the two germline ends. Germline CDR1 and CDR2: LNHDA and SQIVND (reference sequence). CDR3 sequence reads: CASSEGDTEAFF. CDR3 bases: TGTGCCAGTTCGGAGGGGGACACTGAAGCTTTCTTT.

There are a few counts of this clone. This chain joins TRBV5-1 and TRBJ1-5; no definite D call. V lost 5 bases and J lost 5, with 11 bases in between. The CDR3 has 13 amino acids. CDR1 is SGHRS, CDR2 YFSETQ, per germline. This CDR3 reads CASRLRGDQPQHF. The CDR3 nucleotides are TGCGCCAGCAGACTCCGGGGTGATCAGCCCCAGCATTTT. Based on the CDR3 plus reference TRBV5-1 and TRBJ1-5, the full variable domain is KAGVTQTPRYLIKTRGQQVTLSCSPISGHRSVSWYQQTPGQGLQFLFEYFSETQRNKGNFPGRFSGRQFSNSRSEMNVSTLELGDSALYLCASRLRGDQPQHFGDGTRLSIL.

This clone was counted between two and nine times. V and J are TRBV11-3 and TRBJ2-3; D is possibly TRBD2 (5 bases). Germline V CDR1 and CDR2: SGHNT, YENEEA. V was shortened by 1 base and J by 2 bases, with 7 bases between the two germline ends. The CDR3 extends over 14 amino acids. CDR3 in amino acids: CASSLVGNTDTQYF. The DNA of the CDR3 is TGTGCCAGCAGCTTAGTCGGGAACACAGATACGCAGTATTTT.

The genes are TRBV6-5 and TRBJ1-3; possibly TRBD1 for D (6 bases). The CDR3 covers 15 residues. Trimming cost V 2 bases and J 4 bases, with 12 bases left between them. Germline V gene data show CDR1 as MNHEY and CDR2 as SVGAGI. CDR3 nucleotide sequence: TGTGCCAGCAGTTACGGTCAGGGGAAGGGAAACACCATATATTTT. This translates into CASSYGQGKGNTIYF.

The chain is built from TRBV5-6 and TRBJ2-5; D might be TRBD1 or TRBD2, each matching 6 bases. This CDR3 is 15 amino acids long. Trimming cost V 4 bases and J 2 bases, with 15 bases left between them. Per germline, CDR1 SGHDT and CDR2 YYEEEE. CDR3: CASSQGRLQQETQYF. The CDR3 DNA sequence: TGTGCCAGCAGCCAGGGGAGGCTGCAGCAAGAGACCCAGTACTTC.

The CDR3 region has the DNA TGCGCCAGCAGCCAAGGGGCGAGGGAGACCCAGTACTTC. Translated, it gives CASSQGARETQYF. J is TRBJ2-5 and V is TRBV5-1, with a weak D call TRBD1 (5 bases). Per germline, CDR1 SGHRS and CDR2 YFSETQ. The CDR3 consists of 13 residues. Deletions cut 4 bases from V and 5 bases from J, with 12 bases between.

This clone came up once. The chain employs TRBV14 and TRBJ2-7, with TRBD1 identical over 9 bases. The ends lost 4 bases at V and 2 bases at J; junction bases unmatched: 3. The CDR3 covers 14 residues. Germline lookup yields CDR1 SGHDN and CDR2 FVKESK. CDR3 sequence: CASSLRTGAYEQYF. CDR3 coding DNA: TGTGCCAGCAGCCTACGGACAGGGGCCTACGAGCAGTACTTC.

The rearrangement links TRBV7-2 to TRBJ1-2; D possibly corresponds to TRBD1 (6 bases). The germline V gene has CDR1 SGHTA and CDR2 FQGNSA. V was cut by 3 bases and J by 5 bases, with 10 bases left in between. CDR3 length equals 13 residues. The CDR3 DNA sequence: TGTGCCAGCAGCTTTGACAGGCAATATGGCTACACCTTC. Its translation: CASSFDRQYGYTF.

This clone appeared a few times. CDR3 amino acids: CASSSLEGLGYTEAFF. The DNA for the CDR3 is TGTGCCAGCAGTTCCCTAGAGGGTCTTGGGTACACTGAAGCTTTCTTT. The chain couples TRBV27 to TRBJ1-1; D gene uncertain. Germline assignment: CDR1 MNHEY and CDR2 SMNVEV (reference sequence). V was pared by 4 bases and J by 3 bases, with 18 bases between. The CDR3 extends over 16 amino acids.

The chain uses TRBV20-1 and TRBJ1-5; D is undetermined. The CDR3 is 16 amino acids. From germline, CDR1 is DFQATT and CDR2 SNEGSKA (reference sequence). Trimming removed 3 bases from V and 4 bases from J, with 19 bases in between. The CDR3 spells CSASQIVSGLNQPQHF. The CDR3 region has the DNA TGCAGTGCTAGTCAGATCGTGTCGGGTTTAAATCAGCCCCAGCATTTT.

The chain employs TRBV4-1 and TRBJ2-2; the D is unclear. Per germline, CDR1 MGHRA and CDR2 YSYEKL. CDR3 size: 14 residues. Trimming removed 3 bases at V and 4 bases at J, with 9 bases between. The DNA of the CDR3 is TGCGCCAGCAGCCACCGATGGGGCACCGGGGAGCTGTTTTTT. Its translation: CASSHRWGTGELFF.

The CDR3 protein is CASNGQPNYGYTF. Written as DNA, the CDR3 is TGTGCCAGCAACGGACAGCCTAACTATGGCTACACCTTC. J is TRBJ1-2 and V is TRBV19, with D tentatively TRBD1 (6 bases). The V gene lost 9 bases and the J gene lost 0 bases, with 11 bases spanning the gap. The CDR3 runs 13 residues. The V gene's germline CDR1 is LNHDA and CDR2 SQIVND (reference sequence). Full variable domain (remainder filled in from reference TRBV19 and TRBJ1-2): DGGITQSPKYLFRKEGQNVTLSCEQNLNHDAMYWYRQDPGQGLRLIYYSQIVNDFQKGDIAEGYSVSREKKESFPLTVTSAQKNPTAFYLCASNGQPNYGYTFGSGTRLTVV.

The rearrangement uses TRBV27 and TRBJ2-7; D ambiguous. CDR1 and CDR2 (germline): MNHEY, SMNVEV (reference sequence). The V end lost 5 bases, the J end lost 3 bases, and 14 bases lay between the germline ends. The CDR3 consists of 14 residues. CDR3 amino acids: CASSPKTARYEQYF. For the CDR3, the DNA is TGTGCCAGCAGTCCAAAGACGGCCCGCTACGAGCAGTACTTC.

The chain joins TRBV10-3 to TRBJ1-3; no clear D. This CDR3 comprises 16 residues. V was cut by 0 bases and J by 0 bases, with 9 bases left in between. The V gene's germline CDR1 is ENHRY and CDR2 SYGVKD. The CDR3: CAISESGGSSGNTIYF. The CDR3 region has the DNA TGTGCCATCAGTGAGTCGGGAGGGAGCTCTGGAAACACCATATATTTT.

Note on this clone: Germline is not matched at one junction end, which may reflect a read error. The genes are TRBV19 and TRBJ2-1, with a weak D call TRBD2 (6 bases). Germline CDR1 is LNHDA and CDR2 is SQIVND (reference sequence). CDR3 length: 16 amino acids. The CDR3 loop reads CASSIGGSGSYNEQFF. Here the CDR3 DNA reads TGTGCCAGTAGCATAGGCGGTAGCGGCTCATACAATGAGCAGTTCTTC.

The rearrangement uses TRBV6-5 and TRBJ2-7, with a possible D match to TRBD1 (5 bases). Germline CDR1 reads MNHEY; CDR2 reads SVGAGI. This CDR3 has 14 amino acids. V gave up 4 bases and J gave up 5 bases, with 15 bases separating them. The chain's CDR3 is CASSLNQGLHEQYF. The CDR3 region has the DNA TGTGCCAGCAGTTTAAATCAGGGTCTCCACGAGCAGTACTTC.

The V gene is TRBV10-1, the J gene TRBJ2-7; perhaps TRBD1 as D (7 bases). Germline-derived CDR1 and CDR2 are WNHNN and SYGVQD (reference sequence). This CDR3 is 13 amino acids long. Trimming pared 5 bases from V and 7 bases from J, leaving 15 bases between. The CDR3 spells CASSPTQGREQYF. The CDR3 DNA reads TGCGCCAGCAGTCCTACACAGGGGAGGGAGCAGTACTTC.

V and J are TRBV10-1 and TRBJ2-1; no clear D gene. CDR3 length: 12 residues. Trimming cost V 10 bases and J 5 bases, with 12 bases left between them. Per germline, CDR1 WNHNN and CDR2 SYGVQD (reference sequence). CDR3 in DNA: TGCGCCACCGAGGAACCGAACAATGAGCAGTTCTTC. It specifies CATEEPNNEQFF.

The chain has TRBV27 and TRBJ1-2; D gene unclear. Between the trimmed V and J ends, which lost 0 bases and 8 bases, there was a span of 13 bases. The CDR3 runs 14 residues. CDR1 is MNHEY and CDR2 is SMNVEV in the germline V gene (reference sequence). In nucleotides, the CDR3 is TGTGCCAGCAGTTTATCGTCCGGGCGTGAAGGCTACACCTTC. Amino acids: CASSLSSGREGYTF.

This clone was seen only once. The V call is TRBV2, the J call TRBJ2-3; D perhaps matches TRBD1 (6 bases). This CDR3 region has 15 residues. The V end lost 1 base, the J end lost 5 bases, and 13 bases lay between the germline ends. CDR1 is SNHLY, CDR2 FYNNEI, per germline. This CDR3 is CASSEGAQGGDTQYF. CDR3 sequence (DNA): TGTGCCAGCAGTGAAGGCGCACAGGGCGGAGATACGCAGTATTTT.

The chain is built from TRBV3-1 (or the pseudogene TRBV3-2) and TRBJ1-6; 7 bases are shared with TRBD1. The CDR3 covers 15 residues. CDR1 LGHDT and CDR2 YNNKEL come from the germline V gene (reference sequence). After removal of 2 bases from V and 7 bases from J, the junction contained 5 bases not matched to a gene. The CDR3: CASSQFATGNSPLHF. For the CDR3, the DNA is TGTGCCAGCAGCCAATTCGCGACAGGGAATTCACCCCTCCACTTT.

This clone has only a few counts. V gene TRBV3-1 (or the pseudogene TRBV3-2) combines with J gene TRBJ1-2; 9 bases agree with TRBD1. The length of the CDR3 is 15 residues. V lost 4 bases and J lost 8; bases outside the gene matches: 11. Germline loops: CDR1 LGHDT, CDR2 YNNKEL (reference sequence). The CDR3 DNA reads TGTGCCAGCAGCCGGGAAAGAGGACAGGGGCAAGGCTACACCTTC. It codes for CASSRERGQGQGYTF.

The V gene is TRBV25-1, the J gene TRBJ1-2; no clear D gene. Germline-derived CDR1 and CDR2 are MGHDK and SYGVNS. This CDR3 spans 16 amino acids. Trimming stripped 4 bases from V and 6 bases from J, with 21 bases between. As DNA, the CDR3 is TGTGCCAGCAGTGCCCGGTCGGGATTGGGTATGGATGGCTACACCTTC. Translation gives CASSARSGLGMDGYTF.

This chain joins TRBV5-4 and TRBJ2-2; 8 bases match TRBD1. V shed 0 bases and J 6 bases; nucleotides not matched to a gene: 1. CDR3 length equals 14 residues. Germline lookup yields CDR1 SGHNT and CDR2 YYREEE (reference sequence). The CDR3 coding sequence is TGTGCCAGCAGCTTGGTGGACAGGGCCGGGGAGCTGTTTTTT. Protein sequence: CASSLVDRAGELFF.